Detailed here is one TCR beta chain. Its antigen is unknown. Per germline, CDR1 PRHDT and CDR2 FYEKMQ (reference sequence). Germline trimming cut 4 bases from V and 3 bases from J; bases unmatched to any gene: 7. The CDR3 consists of 15 residues. This entry comes from a study of cytomegalovirus exposure and HLA in healthy donors. General study findings and limits: There was a cluster of highly shared sequence variants that was likely a sequencing artifact.

Both 60 Vbeta primers and 13 Jbeta primers went into the PCR. Clones were read by immunoSEQ multiplex PCR, and TCRdb kept only the in-frame ones, dropping some. The sample lists some 240,000 clones; around 90% were seen once. The source material was PBMCs. The TCR was taken from a girl aged 2 to 9 in good health and CMV-seronegative. V is TRBV13 and J is TRBJ1-1; TRBD1 matches at 8 bases. CDR3 in amino acids: CASSSFQGADTEAFF. The CDR3 DNA sequence: TGTGCCAGCAGCTCTTTTCAGGGGGCAGACACTGAAGCTTTCTTT.